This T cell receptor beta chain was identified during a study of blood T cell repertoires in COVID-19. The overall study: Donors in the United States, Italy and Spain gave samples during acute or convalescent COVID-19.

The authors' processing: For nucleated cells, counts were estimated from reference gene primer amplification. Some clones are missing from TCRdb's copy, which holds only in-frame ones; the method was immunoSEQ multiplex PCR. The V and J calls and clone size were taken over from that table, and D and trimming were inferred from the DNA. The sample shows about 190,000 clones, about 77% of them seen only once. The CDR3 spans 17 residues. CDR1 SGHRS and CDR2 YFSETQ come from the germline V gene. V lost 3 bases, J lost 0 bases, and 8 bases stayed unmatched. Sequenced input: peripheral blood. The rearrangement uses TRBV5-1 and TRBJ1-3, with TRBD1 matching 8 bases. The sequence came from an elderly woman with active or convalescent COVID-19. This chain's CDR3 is CASSSEQGGYSGNTIYF. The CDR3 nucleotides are TGCGCCAGCAGCTCCGAACAGGGGGGTTACTCTGGAAACACCATATATTTT. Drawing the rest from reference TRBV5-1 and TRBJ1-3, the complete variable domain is KAGVTQTPRYLIKTRGQQVTLSCSPISGHRSVSWYQQTPGQGLQFLFEYFSETQRNKGNFPGRFSGRQFSNSRSEMNVSTLELGDSALYLCASSSEQGGYSGNTIYFGEGSWLTVV.